The 23 T cell receptor beta chains below all came from one sample that was sequenced in a study of radiotherapy plus CTLA-4 blockade in lung cancer. The data were produced by immunoSEQ multiplex PCR, yet TCRdb's version contains in-frame clones alone and is incomplete. The sample lists tens of thousands of clones, more than 60% occurring once. The sample was peripheral blood, taken from a patient treated with radiotherapy plus ipilimumab. These TCRs come from a human donor with non-small cell lung cancer who had a complete response to radiotherapy plus ipilimumab.

V and J are TRBV7-8 and TRBJ2-2; TRBD1 agrees at 10 bases. CDR1 is SGHVS, CDR2 FQNEAQ, per germline. V was clipped by 6 bases and J by 6 bases; unmatched bases: 10. There are 16 residues in the CDR3. For the CDR3, the DNA is TGTGCCAGCAGATCCGACAGGGGGCGTCGCGCCGGGGAGCTGTTTTTT. This codes for CASRSDRGRRAGELFF.

The chain links TRBV11-3 to TRBJ1-1; no clear D gene. Germline V gene data show CDR1 as SGHNT and CDR2 as YENEEA. This CDR3 has 13 amino acids. Trimming shortened V by 9 bases and J by 6 bases, and 17 bases separated the two germline ends. The CDR3 nucleotides are TGTGCCAGTACTGGGTGGTCGCGGGCTGAAGCTTTCTTT. Translated: CASTGWSRAEAFF.

The DNA of the CDR3 is TGTGCCAGTAGTCGGCAGGCGACAAACTACGAGCAGTACTTC. Protein: CASSRQATNYEQYF. The rearrangement joins TRBV19 to TRBJ2-7, with unresolved D. CDR3 length: 14 amino acids. With 5 bases removed from V and 3 bases from J, the gap between germline ends came to 14 bases. Germline V gene sequence: CDR1 LNHDA, CDR2 SQIVND (reference sequence).

This sequence joins TRBV9 and TRBJ2-6, with 9 bases identical to TRBD1. With V trimmed by 3 bases and J by 0 bases, 7 bases remained unmatched. The CDR3 runs to 18 residues. Germline V gene data show CDR1 as SGDLS and CDR2 as YYNGEE. CDR3 sequence (DNA): TGTGCCAGCAGCGCCGGGACAGGGACAAACTCTGGGGCCAACGTCCTGACTTTC. Translating it yields CASSAGTGTNSGANVLTF.

The chain links TRBV5-4 to TRBJ2-5; D may be TRBD2 (5 bases). Germline V gene lookup returns CDR1 SGHNT and CDR2 YYREEE (reference sequence). The CDR3 has 13 amino acids. V was cut by 4 bases and J by 2 bases, with 9 bases left in between. CDR3 sequence reads: CASSRGPQETQYF. As DNA, the CDR3 is TGTGCCAGCAGCCGGGGTCCGCAAGAGACCCAGTACTTC.

This chain joins TRBV23-1 and TRBJ2-3; 8 nucleotides line up with TRBD2. TRBV23-1 is an open reading frame whose function is uncertain. The junction had 10 bases not matched to a gene; V was cut back by 2 bases and J by 0 bases. This CDR3 has 18 residues. The CDR3 bases are TGCGCCAGCAGTCAACCGCTTCGGACTAGCATTAGCACAGATACGCAGTATTTT. Translation gives CASSQPLRTSISTDTQYF.

The chain has TRBV30 and TRBJ1-5; 7 nucleotides line up with TRBD1. The CDR3 has 16 residues. V lost 2 bases and J lost 4; bases outside the gene matches: 11. Germline assignment: CDR1 GTSNPN and CDR2 SVGIG (reference sequence). The CDR3 nucleotides read TGTGCCTGGAGTAGTACGGGACAGAGAGGAAATCAGCCCCAGCATTTT. It translates to CAWSSTGQRGNQPQHF.

This clone was observed a few times. The J gene is TRBJ1-5, the V gene TRBV7-2, with D possibly being TRBD1 (5 bases). Trimming pared 5 bases from V and 9 bases from J, leaving 17 bases between. Germline assignment: CDR1 SGHTA and CDR2 FQGNSA. This CDR3 is 14 amino acids long. CDR3 DNA sequence: TGTGCCAGCAGCCCTCAGGGAAGCAATAGGCCCCAGCATTTT. It translates to CASSPQGSNRPQHF.

The chain has TRBV7-6 and TRBJ2-1; 12 bases map to TRBD2. This CDR3 has 17 residues. Germline V gene data show CDR1 as SGHVS and CDR2 as FNYEAQ. The J segment lost 8 bases and the V segment lost 0 bases, leaving 8 bases of the junction unmatched. DNA of the CDR3: TGTGCCAGCAGCTTAGCGCTGCTAGCGGGGGGGCAAGATGAGCAGTTCTTC. Protein: CASSLALLAGGQDEQFF.

This clone was seen only a few times. Germline and junction disagree at one end, which may indicate a read error. J is TRBJ1-2 and V is TRBV7-9, with 7 bases matching TRBD1. Germline V CDR1 and CDR2: SEHNR, FQNEAQ (reference sequence). CDR3 size: 14 residues. The CDR3 loop reads CASSSDRESRVVIF. The CDR3 bases are TGTGCCAGCAGCTCCGACAGGGAAAGTCGGGTGGTAATCTTC.

This clone was counted a single time. The chain has TRBV10-1 and TRBJ1-1; 7 positions match TRBD1. The CDR3 has 13 amino acids. The trim removed 0 bases at V and 14 bases at J, leaving 9 bases unmatched. CDR1 WNHNN and CDR2 SYGVQD come from the germline V gene (reference sequence). The CDR3 loop is CASSESNRGRVFF. The CDR3 nucleotides are TGCGCCAGCAGTGAGTCAAATAGGGGGCGAGTGTTCTTT.

The gene calls are TRBV7-2 and TRBJ1-5; 8 nucleotides agree with TRBD1. Unmatched junction bases numbered 3, after V lost 3 bases and J lost 8 bases. The CDR3 totals 13 residues. Per germline, CDR1 SGHTA and CDR2 FQGNSA. The CDR3 spells CASSLDRVEPQHF. The CDR3 DNA reads TGTGCCAGCAGCTTGGACAGGGTAGAGCCCCAGCATTTT.

V gene TRBV19 combines with J gene TRBJ2-3; TRBD1 agrees at 9 bases. The CDR3 length is 16 residues. J was trimmed by 3 bases and V by 4 bases; bases with no gene match: 8. Germline CDR1 reads LNHDA; CDR2 reads SQIVND (reference sequence). The CDR3 nucleotides read TGTGCCAGTAGTAGCCGGGACAGGGCCGGGACAGATACGCAGTATTTT. It encodes CASSSRDRAGTDTQYF.

The rearrangement links TRBV11-2 to TRBJ1-3, with D perhaps matching TRBD1 (5 bases). This CDR3 is built from 14 residues. CDR1 is SGHAT and CDR2 is FQNNGV in the germline V gene. V gave up 4 bases and J gave up 1 base, with 8 bases separating them. The CDR3 spells CASSSGTSGNTIYF. The CDR3 nucleotides read TGTGCCAGCAGCTCCGGGACTTCTGGAAACACCATATATTTT. The complete variable domain, with remaining parts taken from reference TRBV11-2 and TRBJ1-3, reads EAGVAQSPRYKIIEKRQSVAFWCNPISGHATLYWYQQILGQGPKLLIQFQNNGVVDDSQLPKDRFSAERLKGVDSTLKIQPAKLEDSAVYLCASSSGTSGNTIYFGEGSWLTVV.

V usage is TRBV6-6 and J usage is TRBJ2-1, with 14 bases fitting TRBD2. Germline CDR1 MNHNY, CDR2 SVGAGI (reference sequence). The CDR3 loop spans 16 amino acids. The ends lost 2 bases at V and 8 bases at J; junction bases unmatched: 5. The CDR3 sequence is CASSYPGTSGSDEQFF. CDR3 coding DNA: TGTGCCAGCAGTTACCCCGGGACTAGCGGGAGTGATGAGCAGTTCTTC.

The chain is built from TRBV11-2 and TRBJ1-3; D call uncertain. The CDR3 sequence is 13 residues long. The germline gives CDR1 SGHAT, CDR2 FQNNGV. Trimming pared 4 bases from V and 2 bases from J, leaving 6 bases between. The CDR3 loop reads CASSSSPGNTIYF. CDR3 nucleotides: TGTGCCAGCAGCTCCTCCCCTGGAAACACCATATATTTT.

CDR3 sequence (DNA): TGTGCCAGCAGCTCCGGGACTAGCGGGAGTGATCAAGATGAGCAGTTCTTC. This codes for CASSSGTSGSDQDEQFF. The V call is TRBV2, the J call TRBJ2-1, with 14 bases matching TRBD2. This CDR3 has 17 residues. Germline CDR1 SNHLY, CDR2 FYNNEI. Trimming removed 6 bases from V and 8 bases from J; junction bases left unmatched: 12. Based on the CDR3 plus reference TRBV2 and TRBJ2-1, the full variable domain is EPEVTQTPSHQVTQMGQEVILRCVPISNHLYFYWYRQILGQKVEFLVSFYNNEISEKSEIFDDQFSVERPDGSNFTLKIRSTKLEDSAMYFCASSSGTSGSDQDEQFFGPGTRLTVL.

This clone appeared once. This chain uses TRBV7-9 with TRBJ2-5; D perhaps matches TRBD2 (6 bases). TRBJ2-7 matches the DNA end more closely, so the J call is doubtful. Germline CDR1 reads SEHNR; CDR2 reads FQNEAQ (reference sequence). This CDR3 has 14 residues. CDR3 nucleotide sequence: TGTGCCAGCAGCTCCGGGACTCGCTCCTACGAGCAGTACTTC. This gives the protein CASSSGTRSYEQYF.

The count of this clone is one. The chain has TRBV18 and TRBJ1-5; 8 bases line up with TRBD1. Germline assignment: CDR1 KGHSH and CDR2 LQKENI. The CDR3 spans 15 residues. J was trimmed by 7 bases and V by 6 bases; bases with no gene match: 11. In nucleotides, the CDR3 is TGTGCCAGCTCTTTTTTCAGGGGGCAGGAGCAGCCCCAGCATTTT. Its translation is CASSFFRGQEQPQHF.

The V call is TRBV5-4, the J call TRBJ2-1; possibly TRBD1 for D (5 bases). Germline V gives CDR1 SGHNT, CDR2 YYREEE (reference sequence). V lost 4 bases and J lost 6, with 20 bases in between. This CDR3 comprises 16 residues. The CDR3 DNA reads TGTGCCAGCAGCCCAGAACAGGTCCTGGCCCCCAATGAGCAGTTCTTC. Translation: CASSPEQVLAPNEQFF.

The V call is TRBV5-1, the J call TRBJ2-3; 8 positions match TRBD2. CDR1 is SGHRS and CDR2 is YFSETQ in the germline V gene. Trimming cost V 6 bases and J 4 bases; bases outside gene matches: 4. CDR3 length equals 13 residues. The CDR3 nucleotides read TGCGCCAGCAAGCGGGAGATCGCAGATACGCAGTATTTT. Its protein is CASKREIADTQYF.

J is TRBJ1-1 and V is TRBV5-6; D is unclear. Germline V gene lookup returns CDR1 SGHDT and CDR2 YYEEEE. V shed 0 bases and J shed 0 bases, with 9 bases lying between them. This CDR3 has 15 amino acids. As DNA, the CDR3 is TGTGCCAGCAGCTTGGGACTTAGCATGAACACTGAAGCTTTCTTT. Protein sequence: CASSLGLSMNTEAFF.

The CDR3 loop reads CASSSWTSYNEQFF. Written as DNA, the CDR3 is TGTGCCAGCTCATCATGGACAAGCTACAATGAGCAGTTCTTC. The rearrangement joins TRBV18 to TRBJ2-1; possibly TRBD1 for D (5 bases). CDR1 is KGHSH, CDR2 LQKENI, per germline. The V and J ends lost 5 bases and 3 bases respectively, with 11 bases between them. CDR3 length: 14 residues.